These T cell receptor beta chains were read from a single sample in a study of blood T cell repertoires in COVID-19. Data came from immunoSEQ multiplex PCR; TCRdb stores just in-frame clones and leaves some out. The top ten clones hold roughly 4% of a sample with about 240,000 clones, around 89% of them seen once. Sequencing input: PBMCs or T cells enriched from blood (not recorded which). The receptors stem from a woman aged 30 to 39 who had recovered from COVID-19. CDR3s include the opening cysteine and the closing phenylalanine or tryptophan. Fields, in order: CDR3 protein, CDR3 length, V gene, J gene.

cdr3_aa: CASSYSSGQRAEAFF
cdr3_length: 15
v_call: TRBV6-5
j_call: TRBJ1-1

cdr3_aa: CASNLQGAREQFF
cdr3_length: 13
v_call: TRBV6-5
j_call: TRBJ2-1

cdr3_aa: CATSRDGQYRNTGELFF
cdr3_length: 17
v_call: TRBV15
j_call: TRBJ2-2

cdr3_aa: CASSVRLAGDTQYF
cdr3_length: 14
v_call: TRBV19
j_call: TRBJ2-3

cdr3_aa: CAWNSWTSGKTDTQYF
cdr3_length: 16
v_call: TRBV30
j_call: TRBJ2-3

cdr3_aa: CASSQARGTGSAYEQYF
cdr3_length: 17
v_call: TRBV4-1
j_call: TRBJ2-7

cdr3_aa: CASSSPQGQPQHF
cdr3_length: 13
v_call: TRBV27
j_call: TRBJ1-5

cdr3_aa: CASSSSDLWAPNTEAFF
cdr3_length: 17
v_call: TRBV5-8
j_call: TRBJ1-1

cdr3_aa: CAISFRDLGEQYF
cdr3_length: 13
v_call: TRBV10-3
j_call: TRBJ2-7

cdr3_aa: CATSGDTRNHLF
cdr3_length: 12
v_call: TRBV6-5
j_call: TRBJ1-2

cdr3_aa: CASSFPGQGYREAFF
cdr3_length: 15
v_call: TRBV7-2
j_call: TRBJ1-1

cdr3_aa: CASSMGHGVDYGYTF
cdr3_length: 15
v_call: TRBV19
j_call: TRBJ1-2

cdr3_aa: CASSPGQGAFEAFF
cdr3_length: 14
v_call: TRBV9
j_call: TRBJ1-1

cdr3_aa: CASSLISARNLYNEQFF
cdr3_length: 17
v_call: TRBV28
j_call: TRBJ2-1

cdr3_aa: CASSPDTQETQYF
cdr3_length: 13
v_call: TRBV19
j_call: TRBJ2-5

cdr3_aa: CAISESRGTGGSGANVLTF
cdr3_length: 19
v_call: TRBV10-3
j_call: TRBJ2-6

cdr3_aa: CASSDSGSPTDTQYF
cdr3_length: 15
v_call: TRBV6-4
j_call: TRBJ2-3

cdr3_aa: CASRPFLRTDTQYF
cdr3_length: 14
v_call: TRBV28
j_call: TRBJ2-3

cdr3_aa: CASSFDYGYTF
cdr3_length: 11
v_call: TRBV12-3/TRBV12-4
j_call: TRBJ1-2

cdr3_aa: CASSFNNYEQYF
cdr3_length: 12
v_call: TRBV11-1
j_call: TRBJ2-7

cdr3_aa: CATSRGNRGFTYEQYF
cdr3_length: 16
v_call: TRBV15
j_call: TRBJ2-7

cdr3_aa: CASSVGGSYNEQFF
cdr3_length: 14
v_call: TRBV9
j_call: TRBJ2-1

cdr3_aa: CAITQGPRQPQHF
cdr3_length: 13
v_call: TRBV10-3
j_call: TRBJ1-5

cdr3_aa: CASSLLYEAFF
cdr3_length: 11
v_call: TRBV7-2
j_call: TRBJ1-1

cdr3_aa: CASSGTGRGEQFF
cdr3_length: 13
v_call: TRBV9
j_call: TRBJ2-1

cdr3_aa: CASSPRRLVWRNYGYTF
cdr3_length: 17
v_call: TRBV18
j_call: TRBJ1-2

cdr3_aa: CASSFSPANEKLFF
cdr3_length: 14
v_call: TRBV28
j_call: TRBJ1-4

cdr3_aa: CATSKHFDSNSNQPQHF
cdr3_length: 17
v_call: TRBV15
j_call: TRBJ1-5

cdr3_aa: CASSTADQPQHF
cdr3_length: 12
v_call: TRBV19
j_call: TRBJ1-5

cdr3_aa: CASSGSLPGLAVLPYEQYF
cdr3_length: 19
v_call: TRBV7-2
j_call: TRBJ2-7

cdr3_aa: CASSTVGQVLNSPLHF
cdr3_length: 16
v_call: TRBV27
j_call: TRBJ1-6

cdr3_aa: CASSKDRNQPQHF
cdr3_length: 13
v_call: TRBV18
j_call: TRBJ1-5

cdr3_aa: CASKDRSGGETEAFF
cdr3_length: 15
v_call: TRBV19
j_call: TRBJ1-1

cdr3_aa: CASSFVRGADTIYF
cdr3_length: 14
v_call: TRBV27
j_call: TRBJ1-3

cdr3_aa: CASKQVNQPQHF
cdr3_length: 12
v_call: TRBV19
j_call: TRBJ1-5

cdr3_aa: CASSETGRGLYGYTF
cdr3_length: 15
v_call: TRBV6-1
j_call: TRBJ1-2

cdr3_aa: CASSFSGSGTGELFF
cdr3_length: 15
v_call: TRBV5-1
j_call: TRBJ2-2

cdr3_aa: CASSPPRQGRDQPQHF
cdr3_length: 16
v_call: TRBV6-2/TRBV6-3
j_call: TRBJ1-5

cdr3_aa: CASSIAGAGVGRETQYF
cdr3_length: 17
v_call: TRBV19
j_call: TRBJ2-5

cdr3_aa: CSASEWLAGGTGNEQFF
cdr3_length: 17
v_call: TRBV20-1
j_call: TRBJ2-1

cdr3_aa: CASGLIGGQNWSGANVLTF
cdr3_length: 19
v_call: TRBV12-5
j_call: TRBJ2-6

cdr3_aa: CASSLGGSDRGNF
cdr3_length: 13
v_call: TRBV7-9
j_call: TRBJ2-3

cdr3_aa: CASNQMGVGFF
cdr3_length: 11
v_call: TRBV10-1
j_call: TRBJ1-4

cdr3_aa: CASSLDATSGAYEQYF
cdr3_length: 16
v_call: TRBV7-2
j_call: TRBJ2-7

cdr3_aa: CASSQGANSQPQHF
cdr3_length: 14
v_call: TRBV18
j_call: TRBJ1-5

cdr3_aa: CASSFTGNTIYF
cdr3_length: 12
v_call: TRBV19
j_call: TRBJ1-3

cdr3_aa: CSVSQGTNTGELFF
cdr3_length: 14
v_call: TRBV29-1
j_call: TRBJ2-2

cdr3_aa: CASSVDFRDRGYQPQHF
cdr3_length: 17
v_call: TRBV7-3
j_call: TRBJ1-5

cdr3_aa: CASSFDSPGELFF
cdr3_length: 13
v_call: TRBV11-3
j_call: TRBJ2-2

cdr3_aa: CASSLRRTWTTDTQYF
cdr3_length: 16
v_call: TRBV5-4
j_call: TRBJ2-3